Presented here are 29 T cell receptor beta chains from one specimen sequenced in a study of breast tumors, draining lymph nodes, adjacent tissues. Samples came from axillary lymph nodes draining the breast cancer. Each CDR3 protein gets one entry after TCRdb re-called the multiplex PCR reads with MiXCR. The profile shows about 300,000 distinct CDR3 sequences, 30% of them singletons. Sequenced material: axillary lymph node tissue. The receptors come from a female donor with breast cancer. Some clones in this sample may be carry-over from other donors' samples.

This clonotype was seen at least ten times. The chain recombines TRBV12-3 or TRBV12-4 with TRBJ2-3; 8 positions agree with TRBD2. This CDR3 is built from 16 residues. With 1 base clipped from V and 4 bases from J, the junction kept 7 bases outside the gene matches. The CDR3 DNA reads as TGTGCCAGCAGTTTAGTAGGGGGACTAGGCGCAGATACGCAGTATTTT. This codes for CASSLVGGLGADTQYF.

Points on this clonotype: A read error may explain this, as a much larger clone is one base away. CDR3 in amino acids: CSARDQVQETQCF. In DNA, the CDR3 is TGCAGTGCTAGAGATCAAGTTCAAGAGACCCAGTGCTTC. V gene TRBV20-1 combines with J gene TRBJ2-5, with unresolved D. Germline values: CDR1 DFQATT, CDR2 SNEGSKA (reference sequence). The CDR3 has 13 amino acids.

A few counts support this clonotype. The rearrangement joins TRBV6-2 or TRBV6-3 to TRBJ2-1; unclear D gene. Germline V gene lookup returns CDR1 MNHEY and CDR2 SVGEGT. V was shortened by 2 bases and J by 0 bases, with 14 bases between the two germline ends. This CDR3 has 17 amino acids. The CDR3 bases are TGTGCCAGCAGTTACGTTTTCGGTGCCAGCTCCTACAATGAGCAGTTCTTC. It specifies CASSYVFGASSYNEQFF.

The chain combines TRBV6-5 with TRBJ2-7; 7 bases line up with TRBD2. After removal of 5 bases from V and 0 bases from J, the junction contained 4 bases not matched to a gene. Per germline, CDR1 MNHEY and CDR2 SVGAGI. The length of the CDR3 is 14 residues. The CDR3 spells CASSHGGSSYEQYF. For the CDR3, the DNA is TGTGCCAGCAGTCATGGCGGGAGCTCCTACGAGCAGTACTTC.

This clonotype has a count of ten or more. V usage is TRBV20-1 and J usage is TRBJ1-5; 7 bases are shared with TRBD1. Germline assignment: CDR1 DFQATT and CDR2 SNEGSKA (reference sequence). V shed 1 base, J shed 9 bases, and the junction held 6 bases outside the gene matches. This CDR3 is 13 amino acids long. In nucleotides, the CDR3 is TGCAGTGCTAGAGTTACAGGGGAGGGGCCCCAGCATTTT. It codes for CSARVTGEGPQHF.

There are many counts of this clonotype. This chain links TRBV13 with TRBJ1-6; no reliable D call. This CDR3 is 11 amino acids long. Trimming cost V 5 bases and J 12 bases, with 8 bases left between them. Germline V gene sequence: CDR1 PRHDT, CDR2 FYEKMQ (reference sequence). The CDR3 loop reads CASSAPGPLHF. Written as DNA, the CDR3 is TGTGCCAGCAGCGCCCCCGGACCCCTCCACTTT.

This clonotype occurred many times. This chain connects TRBV7-2 to TRBJ1-2; TRBD1 agrees at 9 bases. Germline values: CDR1 SGHTA, CDR2 FQGNSA. The CDR3 has 14 residues. The J segment lost 5 bases and the V segment lost 4 bases, leaving 5 bases of the junction unmatched. The CDR3 region has the DNA TGTGCCAGCAGCTCAGCCGGGACAGGGTATGGCTACACCTTC. Translating it yields CASSSAGTGYGYTF.

The chain couples TRBV28 to TRBJ2-3; tentatively, D is TRBD1 or TRBD2 (5 bases each). Trimming took off 5 bases at V and 2 bases at J, with 11 bases between the two ends. The germline CDR1 and CDR2 sequences are MDHEN and SYDVKM. The length of the CDR3 is 14 residues. DNA of the CDR3: TGTGCCAGCAGTGATGAGGGGAACACAGATACGCAGTATTTT. Its protein is CASSDEGNTDTQYF.

The V gene is TRBV28, the J gene TRBJ1-4; 8 bases agree with TRBD1. Germline trimming cut 0 bases from V and 7 bases from J; bases unmatched to any gene: 4. Germline CDR1 reads MDHEN; CDR2 reads SYDVKM. CDR3 length equals 15 residues. The CDR3 loop reads CASSLWGQAIEKLFF. The CDR3 nucleotides are TGTGCCAGCAGTTTATGGGGACAGGCAATTGAAAAACTGTTTTTT. The complete variable domain, with remaining parts taken from reference TRBV28 and TRBJ1-4, reads DVKVTQSSRYLVKRTGEKVFLECVQDMDHENMFWYRQDPGLGLRLIYFSYDVKMKEKGDIPEGYSVSREKKERFSLILESASTNQTSMYLCASSLWGQAIEKLFFGSGTQLSVL.

About this clonotype: One end of the junction does not line up with germline, which may come from a read error. The chain combines TRBV24-1 with TRBJ1-2, with D tentatively TRBD1 (5 bases). This CDR3 has 13 residues. The germline CDR1 and CDR2 sequences are KGHDR and SFDVKD. CDR3 nucleotides: TGTGCCTCCCGGGGGGAGCCTAACTACGGCTACACCTTC. Its translation: CASRGEPNYGYTF.

The sample holds many counts of this clonotype. A read error may explain this, as a much larger clone is one base away. This chain links TRBV14 with TRBJ1-2; maybe TRBD1 (5 bases). Germline CDR1 is SGHDN and CDR2 is FVKESK. This CDR3 is 15 amino acids long. The CDR3 sequence: CASSEGRVLSEGSTF. The DNA of the CDR3 is TGTGCCAGCAGCGAGGGACGTGTTCTTTCAGAAGGCTCCACCTTC.

In its sample, this clonotype was seen many times. The V call is TRBV9, the J call TRBJ2-3; either TRBD1 or TRBD2 may supply D (7 bases each). The V end was cut by 0 bases, the J end by 2 bases, with 10 bases between. The CDR3 loop spans 15 amino acids. Germline CDR1 reads SGDLS; CDR2 reads YYNGEE. The CDR3 protein is CASSVAGGATDTQYF. CDR3 in DNA: TGTGCCAGCAGCGTAGCAGGGGGGGCCACAGATACGCAGTATTTT.

This clonotype was seen at least ten times. The chain links TRBV20-1 to TRBJ1-2; TRBD1 aligns across 8 bases. After removal of 3 bases from V and 2 bases from J, the junction contained 5 bases not matched to a gene. This CDR3 comprises 14 residues. Germline CDR1 and CDR2: DFQATT and SNEGSKA (reference sequence). The CDR3 is CSASVGQANYGYTF. Written as DNA, the CDR3 is TGCAGTGCTAGTGTGGGACAGGCCAACTATGGCTACACCTTC.

The chain combines TRBV2 with TRBJ1-6; 7 nucleotides match TRBD1. J was trimmed by 9 bases and V by 5 bases; bases with no gene match: 7. CDR3 length: 14 amino acids. The germline CDR1 and CDR2 sequences are SNHLY and FYNNEI. The CDR3 DNA is TGTGCCAGCAGTAGACAGGGAAACAGTTCACCCCTCCACTTT. Its translation: CASSRQGNSSPLHF.

Here the CDR3 reads CASTSEGAVGETQYF. CDR3 DNA sequence: TGTGCCAGCACCTCAGAGGGGGCAGTGGGGGAGACCCAGTACTTC. This chain connects TRBV7-9 to TRBJ2-5; 7 positions match TRBD1. This CDR3 spans 15 amino acids. Germline values: CDR1 SEHNR, CDR2 FQNEAQ (reference sequence). The junction had 13 bases not matched to a gene; V was cut back by 7 bases and J by 5 bases.

This clonotype was observed many times. The V and J genes are TRBV12-3 or TRBV12-4 and TRBJ1-5; D might be TRBD1 (5 bases). The CDR3 loop spans 16 amino acids. V lost 3 bases to trimming and J lost 0 bases, with 12 bases between them. As DNA, the CDR3 is TGTGCCAGCAGTTTGGGGACGGGGTATAGCAATCAGCCCCAGCATTTT. Amino acid sequence: CASSLGTGYSNQPQHF.

The V and J genes are TRBV10-3 and TRBJ1-1; D unclear. Germline V CDR1 and CDR2: ENHRY, SYGVKD. Trimming stripped 7 bases from V and 8 bases from J, with 14 bases between. The CDR3 loop spans 12 amino acids. The CDR3 here is CAIKGSGAEAFF. CDR3 in DNA: TGTGCCATCAAAGGGTCTGGCGCGGAAGCTTTCTTT.

This clonotype came up many times. The rearrangement links TRBV20-1 to TRBJ1-5; D is undetermined. Germline CDR1 DFQATT, CDR2 SNEGSKA (reference sequence). V was trimmed by 2 bases and J by 4 bases, leaving 18 bases between them. There are 16 residues in the CDR3. The DNA of the CDR3 is TGCAGTGCTAGAAGCCAGCGCGGTGTCTTTAATCAGCCCCAGCATTTT. Encoded protein: CSARSQRGVFNQPQHF.

This chain uses TRBV5-4 with TRBJ2-2; D not certain. CDR1 is SGHNT, CDR2 YYREEE, per germline (reference sequence). CDR3 length: 16 amino acids. V lost 4 bases and J lost 0, with 13 bases in between. The CDR3 bases are TGTGCCAGCAGCCCCGCCGGCGCGGCGAACACCGGGGAGCTGTTTTTT. It translates to CASSPAGAANTGELFF.

This clonotype was seen ten or more times. In nucleotides, the CDR3 is TGCAGCGTTCATGACAGGGGAGCCCCAGAGACCCAGTACTTC. Residues: CSVHDRGAPETQYF. The chain has TRBV29-1 and TRBJ2-5, with 8 nucleotides matching TRBD1. In germline, CDR1 is SQVTM, CDR2 ANQGSEA. The CDR3 extends over 14 amino acids. J lost 4 bases, V lost 5 bases, and 9 bases had no gene match. Full variable domain (rest looked up from reference TRBV29-1 and TRBJ2-5): SAVISQKPSRDICQRGTSLTIQCQVDSQVTMMFWYRQQPGQSLTLIATANQGSEATYESGFVIDKFPISRPNLTFSTLTVSNMSPEDSSIYLCSVHDRGAPETQYFGPGTRLLVL.

This clonotype has a count of ten or more. The chain combines TRBV20-1 with TRBJ1-5, with D perhaps matching TRBD1 (6 bases). CDR3 size: 11 residues. V dropped 7 bases and J dropped 4 bases, with 8 bases sitting between them. Germline V gene data show CDR1 as DFQATT and CDR2 as SNEGSKA (reference sequence). CDR3 amino acids: CSGGANQPQHF. The CDR3 DNA reads TGCAGTGGGGGGGCGAATCAGCCCCAGCATTTT.

This rearrangement joins TRBV27 to TRBJ2-3; D call uncertain. Germline CDR1 is MNHEY and CDR2 is SMNVEV (reference sequence). V gave up 3 bases and J gave up 1 base, with 8 bases separating them. The CDR3 sequence is 14 residues long. The CDR3 nucleotides are TGTGCCAGCAGTTTGGAGTCAGGCACAGATACGCAGTATTTT. It translates to CASSLESGTDTQYF.

The sample holds many counts of this clonotype. The V and J genes are TRBV20-1 and TRBJ2-1, with 9 positions matching TRBD2. CDR3 length equals 14 residues. V trimming: 6 bases; J trimming: 2 bases; junction bases outside the gene matches: 5. Per the germline V gene, CDR1 is DFQATT and CDR2 is SNEGSKA (reference sequence). The CDR3 is CSAMTSGTYNEQFF. The CDR3 coding sequence is TGCAGTGCCATGACTAGCGGTACCTACAATGAGCAGTTCTTC.

Regarding this clonotype: A much larger clone is a single base away; this may be a read error. The V call is TRBV20-1, the J call TRBJ2-5; the D is unclear. Looked up from germline, CDR1 is DFQATT and CDR2 is SNEGSKA (reference sequence). The CDR3 loop spans 12 amino acids. The DNA of the CDR3 is TGCAGTGCTTCAATCTGGGAAGAGACCCCGTACTTC. It is translated as CSASIWEETPYF.

This chain uses TRBV28 with TRBJ1-1, with D tentatively TRBD1 (5 bases). The CDR3 is made up of 14 amino acids. The V and J ends lost 5 bases and 5 bases respectively, with 15 bases between them. Germline lookup yields CDR1 MDHEN and CDR2 SYDVKM. The DNA for the CDR3 is TGTGCCAGCAGTACCTTGACAGTTGGGACTGAAGCTTTCTTT. Amino acids: CASSTLTVGTEAFF.

This clonotype was detected many times. The chain combines TRBV6-6 with TRBJ2-7, with D perhaps matching TRBD1 or TRBD2 (5 bases each). The V end was cut by 5 bases, the J end by 9 bases, with 20 bases between. The CDR3 runs to 14 residues. Looked up from germline, CDR1 is MNHNY and CDR2 is SVGAGI (reference sequence). This CDR3 is CASSRSGTMGGQYF. CDR3 coding DNA: TGTGCCAGCAGTCGCTCCGGGACGATGGGTGGGCAGTACTTC.

This clonotype was seen many times. This chain connects TRBV29-1 to TRBJ1-1; 8 nucleotides agree with TRBD1. Per the germline V gene, CDR1 is SQVTM and CDR2 is ANQGSEA. V trimming: 4 bases; J trimming: 7 bases; junction bases outside the gene matches: 5. This CDR3 spans 12 amino acids. CDR3 sequence (DNA): TGCAGCGTTGGGGGAGGGACAGGTGAAGCTTTCTTT. This gives the protein CSVGGGTGEAFF.

This clonotype was observed at least ten times. This sequence joins TRBV5-6 and TRBJ2-5; D is possibly TRBD2 (5 bases). Germline V CDR1 and CDR2: SGHDT, YYEEEE. The CDR3 spans 13 residues. V lost 0 bases, J lost 3 bases, and 6 bases lay in between. The CDR3: CASSLVGEETQYF. The CDR3, as DNA: TGTGCCAGCAGCTTGGTCGGGGAAGAGACCCAGTACTTC.

This chain links TRBV7-9 with TRBJ1-1, with a possible D match to TRBD1 (5 bases). The CDR3 has 16 residues. In germline, CDR1 is SEHNR, CDR2 FQNEAQ (reference sequence). The ends were cut back, 1 base at V and 1 base at J, with 13 bases in the middle. The CDR3 sequence is CASSLGRDLTNTEAFF. CDR3 in DNA: TGTGCCAGCAGCTTAGGCAGGGACCTCACGAACACTGAAGCTTTCTTT.